The next 20 T cell receptor beta chains were all read from a single sample in a study of CD8+ T cells in alopecia areata. RNA was isolated and reverse transcribed to cDNA, the sequencing template. This table comes from immunoSEQ multiplex PCR, and its TCRdb copy is limited to in-frame clones, with some not included. Among 200,000 to 250,000 clones listed, 50% to 60% were seen once. Treatment reported: oral pan-JAK inhibitor, 5-10 mg twice daily. The sample was CD4+ T cells sorted from blood, taken at week 4, from a patient treated with tofacitinib. The receptors were gathered from a human donor with alopecia areata.

The V gene is TRBV10-3, the J gene TRBJ2-3; D not resolved. V lost 0 bases and J 3 bases, leaving 7 bases between the germline ends. The germline gives CDR1 ENHRY, CDR2 SYGVKD. CDR3 length: 14 residues. CDR3 amino acids: CAISESGITDTQYF. The CDR3, as DNA: TGTGCCATCAGTGAGTCGGGGATAACAGATACGCAGTATTTT.

This clone is a singleton in its sample. The chain combines TRBV27 with TRBJ2-2; TRBD1 might be the D (5 bases). This CDR3 contains 16 residues. The germline gives CDR1 MNHEY, CDR2 SMNVEV (reference sequence). Trimming took 6 bases from V and 0 from J, leaving 14 bases between them. CDR3 in DNA: TGTGCCAGCAGAAATGACAGATTTACGAACACCGGGGAGCTGTTTTTT. Amino acids: CASRNDRFTNTGELFF.

This chain connects TRBV5-6 to TRBJ1-1; a possible D gene is TRBD1 (5 bases). Germline V lookup: CDR1 SGHDT, CDR2 YYEEEE. The CDR3 loop spans 12 amino acids. Trimming took 5 bases from V and 6 from J, leaving 11 bases between them. CDR3 DNA sequence: TGTGCCAGCAGACTCAGGGAGGCTGAAGCTTTCTTT. This gives the protein CASRLREAEAFF. Filled out from reference TRBV5-6 and TRBJ1-1, the complete variable domain reads DAGVTQSPTHLIKTRGQQVTLRCSPKSGHDTVSWYQQALGQGPQFIFQYYEEEERQRGNFPDRFSGHQFPNYSSELNVNALLLGDSALYLCASRLREAEAFFGQGTRLTVV.

This clone was seen more than once but under ten times. V usage is TRBV4-1 and J usage is TRBJ1-2, with 7 bases matching TRBD1. The CDR3 runs to 14 residues. The V gene's germline CDR1 is MGHRA and CDR2 YSYEKL. With 4 bases clipped from V and 4 bases from J, the junction kept 6 bases outside the gene matches. CDR3 residues: CASSPQGGGYGYTF. CDR3 DNA: TGCGCCAGCAGCCCCCAGGGGGGAGGCTATGGCTACACCTTC.

This clone was found a few times. This chain links TRBV23-1 with TRBJ1-5; possibly TRBD1 for D (5 bases). TRBV23-1 has ORF status, its function being uncertain. Between the trimmed V and J ends, which lost 3 bases and 6 bases, there was a span of 12 bases. The CDR3 is 14 residues long. The CDR3 region is CASSHRESVQPQHF. The CDR3, as DNA: TGCGCCAGCAGTCACAGGGAGTCTGTTCAGCCCCAGCATTTT.

The CDR3 reads CSVDRSGSGNTIYF. In DNA, the CDR3 is TGCAGCGTTGACAGGTCGGGCTCTGGAAACACCATATATTTT. V usage is TRBV29-1 and J usage is TRBJ1-3; D unclear. Germline V lookup: CDR1 SQVTM, CDR2 ANQGSEA. CDR3 size: 14 residues. V lost 3 bases to trimming and J lost 0 bases, with 9 bases between them.

This chain uses TRBV5-6 with TRBJ1-5, with D unclear. This CDR3 spans 12 amino acids. Trimming cost V 2 bases and J 3 bases, with 3 bases left between them. Germline values: CDR1 SGHDT, CDR2 YYEEEE. The CDR3 protein is CASSFHNQPQHF. DNA for the CDR3: TGTGCCAGCAGCTTCCACAATCAGCCCCAGCATTTT. Drawing the rest from reference TRBV5-6 and TRBJ1-5, the complete variable domain is DAGVTQSPTHLIKTRGQQVTLRCSPKSGHDTVSWYQQALGQGPQFIFQYYEEEERQRGNFPDRFSGHQFPNYSSELNVNALLLGDSALYLCASSFHNQPQHFGDGTRLSIL.

This clone has a single count. This chain connects TRBV4-3 to TRBJ2-7, with TRBD1 as a possible D gene (7 bases). The CDR3 consists of 16 residues. V was pared by 0 bases and J by 3 bases, with 15 bases between. The germline CDR1 and CDR2 sequences are LGHNA and YSLEER. The CDR3 sequence: CASSQDPPGGLYEQYF. CDR3 coding DNA: TGCGCCAGCAGCCAAGATCCCCCAGGGGGGCTCTACGAGCAGTACTTC.

This clone was picked up a small number of times. The genes are TRBV7-2 and TRBJ1-2; no clear D gene. V lost 5 bases and J 8 bases, leaving 15 bases between the germline ends. CDR3 size: 13 residues. The V gene's germline CDR1 is SGHTA and CDR2 FQGNSA. The chain's CDR3 is CASSRTAAFGYTF. DNA for the CDR3: TGTGCCAGCAGCCGGACTGCCGCCTTCGGCTACACCTTC.

The chain is built from TRBV30 and TRBJ2-1, with TRBD2 matching 12 bases. J lost 8 bases, V lost 0 bases, and 14 bases had no gene match. The CDR3 consists of 18 residues. Per germline, CDR1 GTSNPN and CDR2 SVGIG (reference sequence). DNA of the CDR3: TGTGCCTGGAGTGTTGGGCTGGCTAGCGGGGGGGTCCGGGATGAGCAGTTCTTC. As protein: CAWSVGLASGGVRDEQFF.

The chain joins TRBV5-4 to TRBJ1-1; D is unclear. Trimming took 2 bases from V and 5 from J, leaving 4 bases between them. The CDR3 is 11 amino acids. Looked up from germline, CDR1 is SGHNT and CDR2 is YYREEE (reference sequence). The CDR3 sequence: CASSFETEAFF. CDR3 in DNA: TGTGCCAGCAGCTTTGAAACTGAAGCTTTCTTT. The full variable domain, in which reference TRBV5-4 and TRBJ1-1 provide the parts outside the CDR3, is ETGVTQSPTHLIKTRGQQVTLRCSSQSGHNTVSWYQQALGQGPQFIFQYYREEENGRGNFPPRFSGLQFPNYSSELNVNALELDDSALYLCASSFETEAFFGQGTRLTVV.

The V call is TRBV5-1, the J call TRBJ1-1; D may be TRBD1 (5 bases). Between the trimmed V and J ends, which lost 5 bases and 1 base, there was a span of 12 bases. The CDR3 consists of 14 residues. The germline gives CDR1 SGHRS, CDR2 YFSETQ. CDR3 coding DNA: TGCGCCAGCAGGAGGGACGCGGAGAACACTGAAGCTTTCTTT. Translation: CASRRDAENTEAFF.

The V call is TRBV2, the J call TRBJ2-2; D is possibly TRBD1 or TRBD2 (5 bases each). Trimming took off 1 base at V and 4 bases at J, with 10 bases between the two ends. CDR3 size: 15 residues. Germline lookup yields CDR1 SNHLY and CDR2 FYNNEI. CDR3 in DNA: TGTGCCAGCAGTGAAGTGAGGGGTGCCACCGGGGAGCTGTTTTTT. Translation gives CASSEVRGATGELFF.

The CDR3 sequence is CASSTWMNTEAFF. The CDR3 DNA reads as TGCGCCAGCAGCACCTGGATGAACACTGAAGCTTTCTTT. The J gene is TRBJ1-1, the V gene TRBV23-1, with D hard to call. TRBV23-1 is marked as an open reading frame, function uncertain. Trimming took 6 bases from V and 0 from J, leaving 8 bases between them. The CDR3 length is 13 residues.

This clone has a count of ten or more. The rearrangement links TRBV5-1 to TRBJ2-1; D may be TRBD2 (5 bases). Germline V gene lookup returns CDR1 SGHRS and CDR2 YFSETQ. This CDR3 has 13 residues. V dropped 4 bases and J dropped 2 bases, with 7 bases sitting between them. Here the CDR3 DNA reads TGCGCCAGCAGCACCGGGGCCTACAATGAGCAGTTCTTC. Translating it yields CASSTGAYNEQFF.

This clone has only one observation. The V and J genes are TRBV6-5 and TRBJ1-1; D might be TRBD1 (6 bases). Germline CDR1 MNHEY, CDR2 SVGAGI. The CDR3 has 13 residues. V was trimmed by 6 bases and J by 3 bases, leaving 11 bases between them. CDR3 residues: CASSLNRDTEAFF. The CDR3 bases are TGTGCCAGCAGCCTAAACAGGGACACTGAAGCTTTCTTT.

The chain links TRBV19 to TRBJ2-5; 7 bases agree with TRBD1. The length of the CDR3 is 14 residues. Germline CDR1 is LNHDA and CDR2 is SQIVND (reference sequence). Trimming at V came to 5 bases and at J to 2 bases, leaving 5 bases not matched to a gene. The CDR3 region has the DNA TGTGCCAGTAGTCCCCAGACAGGGCAAGAGACCCAGTACTTC. It encodes CASSPQTGQETQYF.

The chain links TRBV6-1 to TRBJ1-1; a possible D gene is TRBD1 (6 bases). Trimming took off 1 base at V and 3 bases at J, with 6 bases between the two ends. This CDR3 has 13 amino acids. Germline values: CDR1 MNHNS, CDR2 SASEGT. The CDR3 loop reads CASSEDRDTEAFF. The CDR3 DNA reads TGTGCCAGCAGTGAAGACAGGGACACTGAAGCTTTCTTT.

The CDR3 coding sequence is TGTGCCTGGAGCGACCGGGATTTAGAGCAGTTCTTC. This encodes CAWSDRDLEQFF. This chain joins TRBV30 and TRBJ2-1, with D possibly TRBD2 on 5 matching bases. Germline V gene sequence: CDR1 GTSNPN, CDR2 SVGIG (reference sequence). This CDR3 is 12 amino acids long. V lost 3 bases and J 10 bases, leaving 13 bases between the germline ends.

The chain combines TRBV27 with TRBJ1-2; D is possibly TRBD1 (5 bases). Germline CDR1 is MNHEY and CDR2 is SMNVEV (reference sequence). CDR3 length: 11 amino acids. V was cut by 8 bases and J by 5 bases, with 9 bases left in between. The CDR3 reads CASGTSYGYTF. CDR3 in DNA: TGTGCCAGCGGGACTAGTTATGGCTACACCTTC.